This T cell receptor beta chain was sequenced for a study of human T cells and chemical hapten exposure. Study in general: Slight differences in pooled library volume were the main source of varying TCR yields across samples. Whole-study results and caveats: DPC sensitization produced no change in TCRs with frequency above 1 in 1000.

About this clonotype itself: The target antigen is unknown. Being one base from a much bigger clone, this may be a read error.

The CDR3 has 14 residues. The V gene lost 4 bases and the J gene lost 1 base, with 10 bases spanning the gap. Germline CDR1 and CDR2: SGHAT and FQDESV (reference sequence). Described time point: healthy volunteer bleed at 6 weeks. Total RNA came from unfractionated whole blood. Library preparation tagged each individual cDNA molecule with a unique molecular identifier. How the authors handled the data: Per sample, the median was about 95,000 TCRs, with values from roughly 23,000 to 640,000. TCRdb reprocessed the RACE reads via MiXCR and lists one record per CDR3 protein. TCRdb, not the original authors, processed these V and J calls. The sample carries about 34,000 distinct CDR3 sequences, 4.5% to 5.5% recorded once.

The chain joins TRBV11-1 to TRBJ1-1; D uncertain. The TCR sequence derives from a human donor in good health. Some clones in this sample may be carry-over from other donors' samples. The specimen sequenced was whole blood. CDR3 amino acids: CASSSGSRNTEAFF. CDR3 coding DNA: TGTGCCAGCAGCTCCGGGTCTCGGAACACTGAAGCTTTCTTT.